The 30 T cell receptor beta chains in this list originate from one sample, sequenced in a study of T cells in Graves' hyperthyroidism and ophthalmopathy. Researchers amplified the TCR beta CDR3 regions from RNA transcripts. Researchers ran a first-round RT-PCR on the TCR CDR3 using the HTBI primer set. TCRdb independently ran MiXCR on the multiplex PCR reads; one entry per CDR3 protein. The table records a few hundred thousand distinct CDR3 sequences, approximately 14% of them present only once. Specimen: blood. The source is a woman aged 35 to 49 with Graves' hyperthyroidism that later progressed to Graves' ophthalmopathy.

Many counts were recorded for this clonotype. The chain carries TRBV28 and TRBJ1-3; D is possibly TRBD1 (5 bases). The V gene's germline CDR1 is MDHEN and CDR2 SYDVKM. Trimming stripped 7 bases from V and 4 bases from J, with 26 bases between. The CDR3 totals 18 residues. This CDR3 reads CASKMNLGTRGRGNTIYF. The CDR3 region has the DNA TGTGCCAGCAAAATGAACCTCGGAACAAGGGGTCGCGGAAACACCATATATTTT.

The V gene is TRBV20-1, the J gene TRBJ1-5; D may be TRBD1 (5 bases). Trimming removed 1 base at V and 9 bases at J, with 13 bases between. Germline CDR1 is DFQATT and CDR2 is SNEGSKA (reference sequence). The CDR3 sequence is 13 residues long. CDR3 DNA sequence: TGCAGTGCTAGAGTTCAAATGGGGCGGCCCCAGCATTTT. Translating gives CSARVQMGRPQHF.

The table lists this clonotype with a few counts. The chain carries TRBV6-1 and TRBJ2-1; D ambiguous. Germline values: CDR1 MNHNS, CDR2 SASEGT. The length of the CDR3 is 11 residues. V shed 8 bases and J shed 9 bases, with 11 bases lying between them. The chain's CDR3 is CASPLVGEQFF. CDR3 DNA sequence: TGTGCCAGCCCTTTGGTTGGTGAGCAGTTCTTC.

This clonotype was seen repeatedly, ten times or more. The CDR3 region has the DNA TGTGCCAGCAGCTTAGCGGGCCAACTCTACAATGAGCAGTTCTTC. Amino acids: CASSLAGQLYNEQFF. The chain joins TRBV28 to TRBJ2-1; 7 bases map to TRBD2. This CDR3 region has 15 residues. CDR1 MDHEN and CDR2 SYDVKM come from the germline V gene. Germline trimming cut 6 bases from V and 3 bases from J; bases unmatched to any gene: 8.

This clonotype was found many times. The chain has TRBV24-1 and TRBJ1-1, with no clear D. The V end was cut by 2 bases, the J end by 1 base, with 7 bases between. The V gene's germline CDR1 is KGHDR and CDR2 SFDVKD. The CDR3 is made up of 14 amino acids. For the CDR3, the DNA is TGTGCCACCAGTGATTCCGCCACGAACACTGAAGCTTTCTTT. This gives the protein CATSDSATNTEAFF.

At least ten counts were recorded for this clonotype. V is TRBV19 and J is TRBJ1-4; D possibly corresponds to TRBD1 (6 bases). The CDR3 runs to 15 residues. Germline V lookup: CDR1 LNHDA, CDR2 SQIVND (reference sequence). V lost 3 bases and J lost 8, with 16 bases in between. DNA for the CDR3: TGTGCCAGTAGTATCTCCGGGACATTAGGCGAAAAACTGTTTTTT. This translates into CASSISGTLGEKLFF.

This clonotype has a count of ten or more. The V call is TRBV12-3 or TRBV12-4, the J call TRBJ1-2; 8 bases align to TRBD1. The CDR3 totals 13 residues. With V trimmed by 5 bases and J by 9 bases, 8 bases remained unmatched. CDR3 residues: CASSLGTGWSYTF. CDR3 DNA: TGTGCCAGCAGTCTGGGGACAGGATGGAGCTACACCTTC.

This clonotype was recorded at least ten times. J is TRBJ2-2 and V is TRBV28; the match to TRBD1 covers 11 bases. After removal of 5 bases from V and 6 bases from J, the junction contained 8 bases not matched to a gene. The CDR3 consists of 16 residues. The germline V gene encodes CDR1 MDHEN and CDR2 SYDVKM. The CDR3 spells CASSTPPGQGAGELFF. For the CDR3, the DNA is TGTGCCAGCAGTACACCTCCGGGACAGGGGGCCGGGGAGCTGTTTTTT.

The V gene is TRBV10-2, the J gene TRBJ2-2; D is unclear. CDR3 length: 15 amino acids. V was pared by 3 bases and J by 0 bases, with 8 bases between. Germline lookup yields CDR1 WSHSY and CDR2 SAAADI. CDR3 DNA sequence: TGCGCCAGCAGTGATAGTCCCACGAACACCGGGGAGCTGTTTTTT. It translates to CASSDSPTNTGELFF.

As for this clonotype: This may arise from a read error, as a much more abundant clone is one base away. The CDR3 is CASSLRGPATGELFF. CDR3 coding DNA: TGTGCCAGCAGTTTAAGGGGACCCGCCACCGGGGAGCTGTTTTTT. This chain links TRBV28 with TRBJ2-2, with D perhaps being TRBD1 or TRBD2 (5 bases each). Germline V gives CDR1 MDHEN, CDR2 SYDVKM. Trimming pared 2 bases from V and 4 bases from J, leaving 11 bases between. This CDR3 is built from 15 residues. The full variable domain, its missing parts supplied by reference TRBV28 and TRBJ2-2, is DVKVTQSSRYLVKRTGEKVFLECVQDMDHENMFWYRQDPGLGLRLIYFSYDVKMKEKGDIPEGYSVSREKKERFSLILESASTNQTSMYLCASSLRGPATGELFFGEGSRLTVL.

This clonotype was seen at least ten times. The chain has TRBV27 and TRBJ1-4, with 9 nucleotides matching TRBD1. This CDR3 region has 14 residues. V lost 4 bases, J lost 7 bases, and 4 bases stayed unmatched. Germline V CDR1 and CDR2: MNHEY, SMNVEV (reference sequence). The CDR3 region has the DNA TGTGCCAGCAGTTCCGGGACAGGGCTTGAAAAACTGTTTTTT. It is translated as CASSSGTGLEKLFF.

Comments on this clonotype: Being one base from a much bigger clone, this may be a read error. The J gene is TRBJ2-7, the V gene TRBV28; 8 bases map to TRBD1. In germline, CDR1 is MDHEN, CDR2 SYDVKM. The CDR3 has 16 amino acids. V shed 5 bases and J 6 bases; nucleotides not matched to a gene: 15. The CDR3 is CASSLTGTGPLGEQYF. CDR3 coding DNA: TGTGCCAGCAGTCTCACCGGGACAGGCCCTCTCGGCGAGCAGTACTTC.

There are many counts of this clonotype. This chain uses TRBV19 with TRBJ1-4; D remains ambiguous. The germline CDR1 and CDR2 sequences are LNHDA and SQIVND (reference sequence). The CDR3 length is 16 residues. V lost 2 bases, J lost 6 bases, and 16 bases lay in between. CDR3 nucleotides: TGTGCCAGTAGTATAATTCTCTTGGGAAGAGATGAAAAACTGTTTTTT. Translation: CASSIILLGRDEKLFF. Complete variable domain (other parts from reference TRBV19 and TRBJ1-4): DGGITQSPKYLFRKEGQNVTLSCEQNLNHDAMYWYRQDPGQGLRLIYYSQIVNDFQKGDIAEGYSVSREKKESFPLTVTSAQKNPTAFYLCASSIILLGRDEKLFFGSGTQLSVL.

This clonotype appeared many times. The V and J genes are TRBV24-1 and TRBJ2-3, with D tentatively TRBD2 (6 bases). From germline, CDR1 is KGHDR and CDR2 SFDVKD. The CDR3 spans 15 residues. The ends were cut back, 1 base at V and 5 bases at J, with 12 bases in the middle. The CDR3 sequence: CATSDFWDSEDTQYF. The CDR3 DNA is TGTGCCACCAGTGATTTCTGGGACTCCGAAGATACGCAGTATTTT.

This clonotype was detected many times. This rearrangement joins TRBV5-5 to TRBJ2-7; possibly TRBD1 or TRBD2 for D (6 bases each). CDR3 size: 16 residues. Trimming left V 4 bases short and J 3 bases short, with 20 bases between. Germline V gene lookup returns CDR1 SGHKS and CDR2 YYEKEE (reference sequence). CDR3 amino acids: CASSGIWGADLYEQYF. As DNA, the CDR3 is TGTGCCAGCAGCGGGATATGGGGGGCTGATCTCTACGAGCAGTACTTC.

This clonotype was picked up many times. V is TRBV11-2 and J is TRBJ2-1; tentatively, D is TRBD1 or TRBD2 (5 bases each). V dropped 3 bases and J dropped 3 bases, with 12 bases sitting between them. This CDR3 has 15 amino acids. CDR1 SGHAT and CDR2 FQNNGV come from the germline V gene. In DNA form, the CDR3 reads TGTGCCAGCAGCTTTAGCGTGGGGGTCTACAATGAGCAGTTCTTC. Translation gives CASSFSVGVYNEQFF.

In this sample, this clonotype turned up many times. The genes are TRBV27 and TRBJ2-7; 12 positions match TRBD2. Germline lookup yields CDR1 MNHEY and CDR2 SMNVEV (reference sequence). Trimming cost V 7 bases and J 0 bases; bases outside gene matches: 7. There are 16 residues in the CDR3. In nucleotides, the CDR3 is TGTGCCAGCACCAAAGGGGGACTAGCGGGCTCCTACGAGCAGTACTTC. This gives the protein CASTKGGLAGSYEQYF.

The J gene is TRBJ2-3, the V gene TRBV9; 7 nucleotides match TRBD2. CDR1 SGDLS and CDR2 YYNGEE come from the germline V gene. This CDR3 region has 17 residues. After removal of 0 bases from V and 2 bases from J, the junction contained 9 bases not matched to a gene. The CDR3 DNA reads TGTGCCAGCAGCGTAGCTTGGAGGGAGGGATCCACAGATACGCAGTATTTT. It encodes CASSVAWREGSTDTQYF.

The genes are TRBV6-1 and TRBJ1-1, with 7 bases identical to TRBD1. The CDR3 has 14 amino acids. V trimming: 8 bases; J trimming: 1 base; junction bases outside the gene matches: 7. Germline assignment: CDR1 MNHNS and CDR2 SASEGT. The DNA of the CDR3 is TGTGCCAGCGGCCGGGACAGCAAGAACACTGAAGCTTTCTTT. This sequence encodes CASGRDSKNTEAFF.

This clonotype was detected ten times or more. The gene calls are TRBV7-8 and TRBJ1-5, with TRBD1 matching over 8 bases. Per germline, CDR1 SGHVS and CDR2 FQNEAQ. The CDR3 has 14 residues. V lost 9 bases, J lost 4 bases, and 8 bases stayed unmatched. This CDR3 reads CASQGALGNQPQHF. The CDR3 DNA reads TGTGCCAGTCAGGGGGCGCTCGGAAATCAGCCCCAGCATTTT.

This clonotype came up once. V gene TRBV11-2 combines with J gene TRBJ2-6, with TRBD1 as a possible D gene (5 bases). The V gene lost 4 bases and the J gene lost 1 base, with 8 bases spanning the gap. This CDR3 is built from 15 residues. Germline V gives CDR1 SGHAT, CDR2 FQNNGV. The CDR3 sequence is CASSSHRSGANVLTF. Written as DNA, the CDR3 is TGTGCCAGCAGCTCCCACAGGTCTGGGGCCAACGTCCTGACTTTC.

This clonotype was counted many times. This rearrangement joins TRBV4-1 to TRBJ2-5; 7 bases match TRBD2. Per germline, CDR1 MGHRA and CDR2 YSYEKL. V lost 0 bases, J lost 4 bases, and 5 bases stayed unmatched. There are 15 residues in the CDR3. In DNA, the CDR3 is TGCGCCAGCAGCCAAGATGCGGGAGTTGGAGAGACCCAGTACTTC. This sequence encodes CASSQDAGVGETQYF.

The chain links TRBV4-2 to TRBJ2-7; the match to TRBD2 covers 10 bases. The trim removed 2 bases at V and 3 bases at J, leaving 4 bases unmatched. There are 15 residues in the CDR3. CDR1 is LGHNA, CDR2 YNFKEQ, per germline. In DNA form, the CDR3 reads TGTGCCAGCAGCCAAAGAGCGGGGGGGGTCTACGAGCAGTACTTC. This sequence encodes CASSQRAGGVYEQYF.

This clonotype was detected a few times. Written as DNA, the CDR3 is TGTGCCTGGAGTGAACGCGGAAATCAGCCCCAGCATTTT. This sequence encodes CAWSERGNQPQHF. This chain joins TRBV30 and TRBJ1-5; D gene unclear. This CDR3 spans 13 amino acids. The germline V gene has CDR1 GTSNPN and CDR2 SVGIG (reference sequence). Deletions cut 1 base from V and 4 bases from J, with 8 bases between.

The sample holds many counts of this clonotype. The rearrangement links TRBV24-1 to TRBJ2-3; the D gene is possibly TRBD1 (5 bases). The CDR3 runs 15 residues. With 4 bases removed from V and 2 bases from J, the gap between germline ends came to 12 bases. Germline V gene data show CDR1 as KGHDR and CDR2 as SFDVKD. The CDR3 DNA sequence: TGTGCCACCAGTGACCGGACACCTTACACAGATACGCAGTATTTT. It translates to CATSDRTPYTDTQYF.

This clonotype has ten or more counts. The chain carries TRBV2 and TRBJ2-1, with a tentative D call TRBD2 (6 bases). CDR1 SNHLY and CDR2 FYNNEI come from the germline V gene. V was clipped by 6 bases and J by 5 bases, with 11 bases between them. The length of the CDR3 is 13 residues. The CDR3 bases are TGTGCCAGCAGGGGAGGACACGACAATGAGCAGTTCTTC. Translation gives CASRGGHDNEQFF.

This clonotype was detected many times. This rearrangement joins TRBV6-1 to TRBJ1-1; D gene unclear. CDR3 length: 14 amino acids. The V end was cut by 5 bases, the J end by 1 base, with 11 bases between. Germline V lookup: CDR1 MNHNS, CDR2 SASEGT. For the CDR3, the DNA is TGTGCCAGCAGTATCATAGGAGGGAACACTGAAGCTTTCTTT. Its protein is CASSIIGGNTEAFF.

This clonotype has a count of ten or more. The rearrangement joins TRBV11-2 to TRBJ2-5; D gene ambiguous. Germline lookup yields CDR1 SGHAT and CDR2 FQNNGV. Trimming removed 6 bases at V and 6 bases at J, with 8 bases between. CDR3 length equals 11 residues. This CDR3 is CASRGPKTQYF. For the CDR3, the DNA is TGTGCCAGCAGGGGTCCCAAGACCCAGTACTTC.

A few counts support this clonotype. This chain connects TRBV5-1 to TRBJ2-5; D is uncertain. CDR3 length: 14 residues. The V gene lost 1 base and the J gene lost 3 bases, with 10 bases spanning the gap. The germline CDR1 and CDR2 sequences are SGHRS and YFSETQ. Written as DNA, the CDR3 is TGCGCCAGCAGCTTGAGTTCGACGAAAGAGACCCAGTACTTC. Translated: CASSLSSTKETQYF.

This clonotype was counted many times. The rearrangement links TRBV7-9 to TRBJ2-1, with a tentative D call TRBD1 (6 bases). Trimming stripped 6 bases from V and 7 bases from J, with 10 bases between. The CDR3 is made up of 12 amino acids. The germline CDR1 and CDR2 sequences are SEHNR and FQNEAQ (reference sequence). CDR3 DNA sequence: TGTGCCAGCAGGGCCACAGGGAATGAGCAGTTCTTC. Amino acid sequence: CASRATGNEQFF.